Listed below are T cell receptor beta chains from one sample, sequenced in a study of blood T cell repertoires in COVID-19. The data were produced by immunoSEQ multiplex PCR, yet TCRdb's version contains in-frame clones alone and is incomplete. The repertoire holds 350,000 to 400,000 clones, with approximately 89% as singletons. Material: PBMCs or T cells enriched from blood (not recorded which). These receptors were taken from a woman aged 40 to 55 who had been exposed to COVID-19. CDR3s include the opening cysteine and the closing phenylalanine or tryptophan. A D gene is named only where the DNA matches it firmly. The size of a clone is reported for some rows only, either as once, few or many, or as a class for expanded clones.

TRBJ2-7 - TRBV9 - CASSVGTASVYEQYF TGTGCCAGCAGCGTAGGAACTGCAAGCGTCTACGAGCAGTACTTC
TRBJ2-7 - TRBV18 - CASSPLTPSRGAEQYF TGTGCCAGCTCACCACTTACCCCGTCAAGGGGCGCCGAGCAGTACTTC
TRBJ1-2 - TRBV27 - CASSPRLTTGDGYTF TGTGCCAGCAGTCCCCGGCTTACGACGGGTGATGGCTACACCTTC
TRBJ2-5 once TRBV2 - CASTTTGTETQYF TGTGCCAGCACTACAACAGGGACCGAGACCCAGTACTTC
TRBJ2-3 - TRBV3-1/TRBV3-2 TRBD2 CASSESGGRVADTQYF TGTGCCAGCAGCGAATCAGGAGGGAGGGTCGCAGATACGCAGTATTTT
TRBJ2-7 once TRBV2 TRBD2 CASRRLAGRQYF TGTGCCAGCAGAAGACTAGCGGGACGCCAGTACTTC
TRBJ1-1 - TRBV23-1 - CASSQYRDTEAFF TGCGCCAGCAGTCAATATCGTGACACTGAAGCTTTCTTT
TRBJ2-7 - TRBV5-1 - CASSLNGGSPSYEQYF TGCGCCAGCAGCTTGAACGGCGGATCGCCGTCCTACGAGCAGTACTTC
TRBJ2-5 - TRBV9 TRBD1 CASRFGQGTMETQYF TGTGCCAGCAGATTCGGACAGGGGACTATGGAGACCCAGTACTTC
TRBJ2-2 - TRBV2 - CASSGRTSFTGELFF TGTGCCAGCAGTGGGCGAACTAGTTTCACCGGGGAGCTGTTTTTT
TRBJ2-3 - TRBV12-3/TRBV12-4 - CASRRRESQYF TGTGCCAGCAGGCGGAGGGAGTCGCAGTATTTT
TRBJ1-3 - TRBV18 - CASSPYGSGGNTIYF TGTGCCAGCTCACCCTATGGCTCAGGTGGAAACACCATATATTTT
TRBJ1-1 - TRBV7-2 - CASGSGRNTEAFF TGTGCCAGCGGCAGCGGCCGGAACACTGAAGCTTTCTTT
TRBJ2-3 - TRBV7-7 - CASSRAQGLGDTQYF TGTGCTAGCAGTAGGGCGCAGGGGCTTGGAGATACGCAGTATTTT
TRBJ2-6 - TRBV5-5 - CASSVRVSGANVLTF TGTGCCAGCAGCGTCAGGGTTTCTGGGGCCAACGTCCTGACTTTC
TRBJ1-1 - TRBV11-2 - CASSLDPGTMNTEAFF TGTGCCAGCAGCTTAGACCCGGGAACAATGAACACTGAAGCTTTCTTT
TRBJ2-3 - TRBV13 TRBD1 CASSFGQGLRDTQYF TGTGCCAGCAGCTTTGGACAGGGCTTAAGGGATACGCAGTATTTT
TRBJ2-1 - TRBV29-1 - CSVVLGTYNEQFF TGCAGCGTTGTGCTGGGCACCTACAATGAGCAGTTCTTC
TRBJ1-5 - TRBV2 - CASKTGYSNQPQHF TGTGCCAGCAAGACGGGGTATAGCAATCAGCCCCAGCATTTT
TRBJ1-4 - TRBV4-3 - CASSQVTTGELFF TGCGCCAGCAGCCAAGTGACGACCGGGGAACTGTTTTTT
TRBJ2-1 - TRBV7-2 - CASSGQRNKHRYNEQFF TGTGCCAGCAGCGGACAAAGGAACAAGCACAGATACAATGAGCAGTTCTTC
TRBJ1-1 once TRBV6-2/TRBV6-3 - CASSLDRAERWTEAFF TGTGCCAGCAGCCTAGACAGAGCCGAGAGGTGGACTGAAGCTTTCTTT
TRBJ2-3 - TRBV6-6 TRBD2 CAVRTSPSTDTQYF TGTGCCGTAAGGACTAGCCCTAGCACAGATACGCAGTATTTT
TRBJ1-1 - TRBV7-3 - CASSSTRGGEAFF TGTGCCAGCAGCTCTACCCGCGGCGGGGAAGCTTTCTTT
TRBJ2-1 - TRBV25-1 TRBD2 CASTSIGGNEQFF TGTGCCAGCACCAGCATCGGGGGGAATGAGCAGTTCTTC
TRBJ2-6 - TRBV7-9 - CASSLGLPGSGANVLTF TGTGCCAGCAGCTTAGGCCTCCCAGGGTCCGGGGCCAACGTCCTGACTTTC
TRBJ2-3 - TRBV18 TRBD1 CASSSVPGQGRDTQYF TGTGCCAGCTCATCAGTTCCGGGACAGGGGAGAGATACGCAGTATTTT
TRBJ2-1 - TRBV27 TRBD2 CASRRWTSGDTYNEQFF TGTGCCAGCAGGCGATGGACTAGCGGGGATACCTACAATGAGCAGTTCTTC
TRBJ1-5 - TRBV6-5 TRBD1 CASTEQGANQPQHF TGTGCCAGCACCGAACAGGGGGCCAATCAGCCCCAGCATTTT
TRBJ1-3 - TRBV7-9 - CASSSRDPRGRLSGNTIYF TGTGCCAGCAGCTCACGAGACCCTCGCGGGCGCCTCTCTGGAAACACCATATATTTT
TRBJ1-1 - TRBV7-9 - CASSPDTTGNTEAFF TGTGCCAGCAGCCCAGACACGACAGGGAACACTGAAGCTTTCTTT
TRBJ1-1 - TRBV25-1 - CASSDYYTEAFF TGTGCCAGCAGTGACTACTACACTGAAGCTTTCTTT
TRBJ1-4 once TRBV15 - CATSRDRQINEKLFF TGTGCCACCAGCAGAGATCGACAAATTAATGAAAAACTGTTTTTT
TRBJ1-2 - TRBV29-1 - CSGGSEYGYTF TGCAGCGGCGGGAGTGAATATGGCTACACCTTC
TRBJ1-1 - TRBV30 - CAWSSWGGDTEAFF TGTGCCTGGAGTAGCTGGGGGGGAGACACTGAAGCTTTCTTT
TRBJ1-5 - TRBV29-1 TRBD1 CSVRQGPSNQPQHF TGCAGCGTTCGACAGGGGCCTAGCAATCAGCCCCAGCATTTT
TRBJ2-1 - TRBV7-9 - CASSLGLGQGWNEQFF TGTGCCAGCAGCTTAGGTCTGGGCCAAGGTTGGAATGAGCAGTTCTTC
TRBJ2-1 - TRBV14 - CASSQPAPGSNEQFF TGTGCCAGCAGCCAGCCTGCCCCGGGAAGCAATGAGCAGTTCTTC
TRBJ1-1 - TRBV5-1 - CASSMTGNTEAFF TGCGCCAGCAGCATGACGGGGAACACTGAAGCTTTCTTT
TRBJ2-7 - TRBV2 - CASSEQAFSSYEQYF TGTGCCAGCAGTGAACAGGCCTTCAGCTCCTACGAGCAGTACTTC
TRBJ1-5 - TRBV19 - CASSIWSGGLSNQPQHF TGTGCCAGTAGTATATGGAGCGGGGGACTTAGCAATCAGCCCCAGCATTTT
TRBJ1-2 - TRBV7-2 TRBD1 CASSARQGASYGYTF TGTGCCAGCAGCGCCAGACAGGGGGCGAGCTATGGCTACACCTTC
TRBJ1-1 - TRBV6-5 - CASSYSPSNEAFF TGTGCCAGCAGTTATAGCCCGAGTAATGAAGCTTTCTTT
TRBJ2-7 - TRBV4-1 - CASSQVRTGVPYEQYF TGCGCCAGCAGCCAAGTAAGAACCGGGGTCCCTTACGAGCAGTACTTC
TRBJ1-1 - TRBV19 - CASSKLRWKQGNTEAFF TGTGCCAGTAGTAAACTTCGATGGAAACAGGGGAACACTGAAGCTTTCTTT
TRBJ1-3 - TRBV30 - CAWTRLQGPSGNTIYF TGTGCCTGGACCCGATTACAGGGCCCCTCTGGAAACACCATATATTTT
TRBJ2-7 - TRBV3-1/TRBV3-2 TRBD2 CASSPTFLVLAGGGGYEQYF TGTGCCAGCAGCCCAACCTTCTTGGTATTAGCGGGAGGGGGGGGATACGAGCAGTACTTC
TRBJ2-1 - TRBV5-5 TRBD2 CASSAWEGSNEQFF TGTGCCAGCAGCGCCTGGGAGGGAAGCAATGAGCAGTTCTTC
TRBJ1-1 - TRBV14 TRBD1 CASSWTGVNTEAFF TGTGCCAGCAGCTGGACAGGGGTGAACACTGAAGCTTTCTTT
TRBJ2-7 - TRBV7-2 TRBD1 CASSLAVGQGGRYEQYF TGTGCCAGCAGCTTAGCGGTGGGACAGGGAGGACGCTACGAGCAGTACTTC
TRBJ2-7 - TRBV19 TRBD1 CASSSGTGGYEQYF TGTGCCAGTAGCTCCGGGACAGGAGGCTACGAGCAGTACTTC
TRBJ2-3 - TRBV5-6 TRBD2 CASSLGLAYTDTQYF TGTGCCAGCAGCTTGGGACTAGCGTACACAGATACGCAGTATTTT